A few counts support the clone carrying this T cell receptor beta chain. What it binds is unknown. Expressed TCRB transcripts were sequenced after all isolated RNA was converted to cDNA. Some clones are missing from TCRdb's copy, which holds only in-frame ones; the method was immunoSEQ multiplex PCR. The table lists about 290,000 clones, 8% of them singletons. The sample belongs to a study of beta chain features in type 1 diabetes. Overall study findings and caveats: cDNA sequencing could over-represent cells with high TCR expression. Patients' naive, central memory and Treg TCRB repertoires seemed closer to one another than those of healthy donors.

CDR1 and CDR2 (germline): SGHAT, FQNNGV. Trimming shortened V by 4 bases and J by 6 bases, and 15 bases separated the two germline ends. The CDR3 loop spans 14 amino acids. What was sequenced was central memory CD4+ T cells from blood. The chain links TRBV11-2 to TRBJ1-1; D might be TRBD1 (6 bases). The clonotype was recovered from a woman aged 18-35 years in good health. CDR3 bases: TGTGCCAGCAGCTCCGACAGGAAAGCCCCTGAAGCTTTCTTT. This sequence encodes CASSSDRKAPEAFF.